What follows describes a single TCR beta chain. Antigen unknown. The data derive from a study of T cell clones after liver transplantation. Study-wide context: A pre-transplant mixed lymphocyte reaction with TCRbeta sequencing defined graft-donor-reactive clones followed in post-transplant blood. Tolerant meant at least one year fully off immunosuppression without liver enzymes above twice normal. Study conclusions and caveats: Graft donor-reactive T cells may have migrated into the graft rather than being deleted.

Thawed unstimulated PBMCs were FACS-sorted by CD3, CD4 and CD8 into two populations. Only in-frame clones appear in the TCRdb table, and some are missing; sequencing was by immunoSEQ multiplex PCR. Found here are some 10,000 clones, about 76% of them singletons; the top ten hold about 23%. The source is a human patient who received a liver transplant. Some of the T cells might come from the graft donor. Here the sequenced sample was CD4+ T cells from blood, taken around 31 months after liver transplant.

For the CDR3, the DNA is TGTGCCATCAGGAGAGGGAACCTTTCTGGAAACACCATATATTTT. Protein product: CAIRRGNLSGNTIYF. This chain uses TRBV10-3 with TRBJ1-3; D unclear. This CDR3 comprises 15 residues. The germline gives CDR1 ENHRY, CDR2 SYGVKD. V was trimmed by 6 bases and J by 1 base, leaving 13 bases between them.